The sequence of this T cell receptor beta chain was determined in a study of T cell responses to AZD1222 COVID-19 vaccine. Pooled samples include second doses given at about 4 or 12 weeks. Trimming pared 3 bases from V and 3 bases from J, leaving 6 bases between. Looked up from germline, CDR1 is MGHDK and CDR2 is SYGVNS. This CDR3 comprises 12 residues. Sequencing was performed with immunoSEQ multiplex PCR; in TCRdb, only in-frame clones are kept and a portion is missing. This table has about 42,000 clones, over 80% appearing once. The sequence was collected from an adult who received the AZD1222 COVID-19 vaccine. This chain links TRBV25-1 with TRBJ2-7; D call uncertain. The starting material was peripheral blood, obtained 28 days after the second AZD1222 dose. The CDR3, as DNA: TGTGCCAGCAGTGACTACCGCTACGAGCAGTACTTC. Protein sequence: CASSDYRYEQYF.